The 28 T cell receptor beta chains reported below all come from one sample, sequenced in a study of regulatory T cells in long-lasting Graves disease. Regarding time point: persistent/refractory GD, antithyroid drugs over 5 years with positive TRAb. There was RNA extracted from PBMCs, and the TCR library was made from it. Investigators prepared the TCR beta libraries by applying iRepertoire HTBI primers and Arm-PCR of CDR3 regions. Via MiXCR, TCRdb re-called the multiplex PCR reads, giving one row per CDR3 protein. This table holds about 430,000 distinct CDR3 sequences, around 20% found once. Sequencing was performed on peripheral blood mononuclear cells (PBMCs), taken when the disease was refractory, from a patient treated with antithyroid drugs. The receptor source for this set is a female donor with Graves disease.

The V call is TRBV15, the J call TRBJ2-3; D gene unclear. The CDR3 runs 13 residues. V was clipped by 4 bases and J by 0 bases, with 5 bases between them. Germline V gene data show CDR1 as LNHNV and CDR2 as YYDKDF (reference sequence). In DNA, the CDR3 is TGTGCCACCAGCATGACCAGCACAGATACGCAGTATTTT. It codes for CATSMTSTDTQYF.

Concerning this clonotype itself: Only one base separates this from a far larger clonotype, so it likely reflects a read error. The CDR3 coding sequence is TGTGCCAGCAGCTTAGATGCGGGAGAGACCTACGAGCAGTACTTC. Translating it yields CASSLDAGETYEQYF. The V and J genes are TRBV27 and TRBJ2-7; 7 bases are shared with TRBD2. The CDR3 extends over 15 amino acids. Trimming cost V 6 bases and J 2 bases; bases outside gene matches: 10. Germline CDR1 MNHEY, CDR2 SMNVEV (reference sequence).

The V call is TRBV20-1, the J call TRBJ2-7; a weak D match, TRBD1 (5 bases). The CDR3 runs to 13 residues. V lost 5 bases and J 4 bases, leaving 15 bases between the germline ends. Germline loops: CDR1 DFQATT, CDR2 SNEGSKA (reference sequence). The CDR3 is CSASQDKGYEQYF. The CDR3 DNA is TGCAGTGCTTCACAGGATAAGGGATACGAGCAGTACTTC.

The table lists this clonotype with many counts. This chain links TRBV29-1 with TRBJ1-4; D unclear. V was trimmed by 3 bases and J by 0 bases, leaving 8 bases between them. The CDR3 spans 14 residues. CDR1 and CDR2 from the germline V gene are SQVTM and ANQGSEA. The CDR3 is CSVDSGATNEKLFF. In DNA form, the CDR3 reads TGCAGCGTTGATTCGGGCGCAACTAATGAAAAACTGTTTTTT.

In this sample, this clonotype turned up many times. CDR3 protein: CASSLPGGNTEAFF. The CDR3 DNA follows: TGTGCCAGCAGTTTACCCGGGGGGAACACTGAAGCTTTCTTT. The chain is built from TRBV28 and TRBJ1-1; maybe TRBD1 (5 bases). V lost 2 bases to trimming and J lost 1 base, with 8 bases between them. The CDR3 is made up of 14 amino acids. Germline-derived CDR1 and CDR2 are MDHEN and SYDVKM.

The chain carries TRBV20-1 and TRBJ1-5, with 8 bases fitting TRBD1. The V segment lost 1 base and the J segment 3 bases; nucleotides outside the gene matches: 5. Per the germline V gene, CDR1 is DFQATT and CDR2 is SNEGSKA (reference sequence). This CDR3 is built from 15 residues. The CDR3 coding sequence is TGCAGTGCTAGAGGGACAGGGAGAGTCAATCAGCCCCAGCATTTT. Its protein is CSARGTGRVNQPQHF.

The CDR3, as DNA: TGCAGCGCTAAACAGGGGTGGATCACCGGGGAGCTGTTTTTT. It specifies CSAKQGWITGELFF. The genes are TRBV29-1 and TRBJ2-2; 7 positions match TRBD1. There are 14 residues in the CDR3. Germline V CDR1 and CDR2: SQVTM, ANQGSEA. V trimming: 7 bases; J trimming: 4 bases; junction bases outside the gene matches: 9.

This clonotype was found many times. This chain links TRBV2 with TRBJ2-2; D call uncertain. The germline gives CDR1 SNHLY, CDR2 FYNNEI. The CDR3 spans 15 residues. The germline V and J ends were trimmed by 6 bases and 4 bases, with 15 bases remaining between them. The CDR3 sequence is CASRAEGRITGELFF. The CDR3, as DNA: TGTGCCAGCAGAGCTGAAGGACGTATCACCGGGGAGCTGTTTTTT.

The rearrangement links TRBV20-1 to TRBJ2-5; 12 bases are a match to TRBD2. V trimming: 5 bases; J trimming: 4 bases; junction bases outside the gene matches: 5. CDR1 is DFQATT and CDR2 is SNEGSKA in the germline V gene (reference sequence). The CDR3 contains 14 residues. The CDR3 DNA sequence: TGCAGTGCTCCGACTAGCGGGAGTGTAGAGACCCAGTACTTC. Its translation is CSAPTSGSVETQYF.

This clonotype was counted a few times. The gene calls are TRBV11-1 and TRBJ2-7, with unresolved D. The CDR3 runs to 14 residues. The V gene lost 5 bases and the J gene lost 4 bases, with 15 bases spanning the gap. Germline V gene lookup returns CDR1 SGHAT and CDR2 FQDESV (reference sequence). This CDR3 reads CASSPTRKGYEQYF. The CDR3 region has the DNA TGTGCCAGCAGCCCTACACGAAAGGGTTACGAGCAGTACTTC. Looking up the rest from reference TRBV11-1 and TRBJ2-7 gives the full variable domain: EAEVAQSPRYKITEKSQAVAFWCDPISGHATLYWYRQILGQGPELLVQFQDESVVDDSQLPKDRFSAERLKGVDSTLKIQPAELGDSAMYLCASSPTRKGYEQYFGPGTRLTVT.

This clonotype has ten or more counts. The chain employs TRBV18 and TRBJ2-2; a possible D gene is TRBD2 (5 bases). Trimming took 3 bases from V and 7 from J, leaving 6 bases between them. The germline gives CDR1 KGHSH, CDR2 LQKENI. The CDR3 length is 12 residues. CDR3 sequence reads: CASSPEVGELFF. In DNA form, the CDR3 reads TGTGCCAGCTCACCGGAGGTCGGGGAGCTGTTTTTT.

In this sample, this clonotype turned up many times. For the CDR3, the DNA is TGCGCCAGCAGCCAAGTATCTGGAAACACCATATATTTT. Translation gives CASSQVSGNTIYF. This chain joins TRBV4-1 and TRBJ1-3, with D uncertain. Germline V gene sequence: CDR1 MGHRA, CDR2 YSYEKL. Trimming took off 1 base at V and 1 base at J, with 2 bases between the two ends. The CDR3 covers 13 residues.

This clonotype has at least ten counts. The rearrangement uses TRBV6-1 and TRBJ2-2; 14 bases agree with TRBD2. There are 21 residues in the CDR3. Germline assignment: CDR1 MNHNS and CDR2 SASEGT. Trimming took 8 bases from V and 3 from J; bases not matched to a gene: 20. The CDR3 nucleotides are TGTGCCAGCGGTATGGGACAGGGACTAGCGGGAGCAGGCATCTACACCGGGGAGCTGTTTTTT. Translating gives CASGMGQGLAGAGIYTGELFF.

The chain joins TRBV7-9 to TRBJ1-1; D gene unclear. The CDR3 spans 13 residues. V lost 4 bases to trimming and J lost 6 bases, with 12 bases between them. Germline values: CDR1 SEHNR, CDR2 FQNEAQ (reference sequence). The CDR3 nucleotides read TGTGCCAGCAGCTCACGGGGTCCCGCTGAAGCTTTCTTT. Protein sequence: CASSSRGPAEAFF.

The gene calls are TRBV5-1 and TRBJ2-5, with 10 bases matching TRBD2. CDR1 and CDR2 from the germline V gene are SGHRS and YFSETQ. This CDR3 has 14 amino acids. Unmatched junction bases numbered 4, after V lost 5 bases and J lost 3 bases. DNA for the CDR3: TGCGCCAGCAGTGCCCTAGCGGGAGAAGAGACCCAGTACTTC. This translates into CASSALAGEETQYF.

In the case of this clonotype: One end of the junction fails to match germline, which may point to a read error. The chain carries TRBV5-1 and TRBJ2-7; 7 bases match TRBD1. Germline CDR1 and CDR2: SGHRS and YFSETQ. The CDR3 has 14 amino acids. This CDR3 reads CASTRDSRSCEQYF. CDR3 DNA sequence: TGCGCCAGCACCCGGGACAGCCGATCCTGCGAGCAGTACTTC.

This clonotype was counted between two and nine times. The chain uses TRBV15 and TRBJ2-6, with D uncertain. V dropped 0 bases and J dropped 0 bases, with 6 bases sitting between them. From germline, CDR1 is LNHNV and CDR2 YYDKDF (reference sequence). This CDR3 is 16 amino acids long. The CDR3 loop is CATSRDWNSGANVLTF. CDR3 nucleotide sequence: TGTGCCACCAGCAGAGATTGGAACTCTGGGGCCAACGTCCTGACTTTC.

The chain uses TRBV28 and TRBJ2-7, with D hard to call. This CDR3 region has 13 residues. Germline CDR1 reads MDHEN; CDR2 reads SYDVKM. V was pared by 3 bases and J by 2 bases, with 8 bases between. The CDR3 sequence: CASSFRSAYEQYF. Written as DNA, the CDR3 is TGTGCCAGCAGTTTTAGGTCAGCCTACGAGCAGTACTTC.

This sequence joins TRBV15 and TRBJ1-5; tentative D call: TRBD1 (5 bases). This CDR3 region has 15 residues. In germline, CDR1 is LNHNV, CDR2 YYDKDF (reference sequence). Between the trimmed V and J ends, which lost 5 bases and 0 bases, there was a span of 11 bases. The CDR3 coding sequence is TGTGCCACCAGCCCGGGGGGGTTTAGCAATCAGCCCCAGCATTTT. Translated, it gives CATSPGGFSNQPQHF.

The chain uses TRBV19 and TRBJ2-5, with 7 bases lining up with TRBD1. V dropped 6 bases and J dropped 1; count of bases not matched to a gene: 11. From germline, CDR1 is LNHDA and CDR2 SQIVND (reference sequence). The CDR3 length is 16 residues. CDR3 protein: CASSRTGAAFQETQYF. CDR3 in DNA: TGTGCCAGTAGCCGAACAGGGGCGGCTTTCCAAGAGACCCAGTACTTC. The full variable domain, its missing parts supplied by reference TRBV19 and TRBJ2-5, is DGGITQSPKYLFRKEGQNVTLSCEQNLNHDAMYWYRQDPGQGLRLIYYSQIVNDFQKGDIAEGYSVSREKKESFPLTVTSAQKNPTAFYLCASSRTGAAFQETQYFGPGTRLLVL.

This clonotype has at least ten counts. The chain combines TRBV2 with TRBJ1-5; possible D gene TRBD1, 6 bases. Trimming left V 8 bases short and J 7 bases short, with 15 bases between. The CDR3 runs 13 residues. Germline V lookup: CDR1 SNHLY, CDR2 FYNNEI. The CDR3 bases are TGTGCCAGCGGGGGGGCTAGTATGCAGCCCCAGCATTTT. Encoded protein: CASGGASMQPQHF.

This clonotype was detected many times. The chain carries TRBV28 and TRBJ1-2; 7 bases are shared with TRBD1. The CDR3 sequence is 12 residues long. Germline CDR1 and CDR2: MDHEN and SYDVKM. V shed 6 bases, J shed 3 bases, and the junction held 1 base outside the gene matches. CDR3 in amino acids: CASSTGDYGYTF. The CDR3, as DNA: TGTGCCAGCAGCACAGGGGACTATGGCTACACCTTC.

Only a few counts were recorded for this clonotype. V gene TRBV29-1 combines with J gene TRBJ2-7, with D uncertain. The CDR3 runs to 12 residues. V was trimmed by 3 bases and J by 4 bases, leaving 10 bases between them. Germline CDR1 is SQVTM and CDR2 is ANQGSEA. CDR3: CSVDVGLYEQYF. The CDR3, as DNA: TGCAGCGTTGACGTTGGGCTATACGAGCAGTACTTC.

This clonotype has ten or more counts. The rearrangement uses TRBV2 and TRBJ2-2; TRBD2 matches at 7 bases. V lost 3 bases, J lost 5 bases, and 6 bases stayed unmatched. CDR3 length equals 15 residues. Germline V lookup: CDR1 SNHLY, CDR2 FYNNEI. CDR3: CASSDGGSGTGELFF. CDR3 DNA sequence: TGTGCCAGCAGTGACGGGGGTAGCGGGACCGGGGAGCTGTTTTTT.

This clonotype was recorded a few times. A junction end diverges from the germline sequence, so it may reflect a read error. The rearrangement links TRBV5-1 to TRBJ2-7, with 11 bases identical to TRBD2. The CDR3 runs to 14 residues. Germline V gives CDR1 SGHRS, CDR2 YFSETQ. The CDR3 sequence: CASSLAGSSGRSVF. The CDR3 DNA is TGCGCCAGCAGCTTGGCCGGGTCTAGCGGGAGGTCGGTATTT.

As for this clonotype: This sequence may be a read error, since a much larger clone differs from it by one base. The chain has TRBV5-1 and TRBJ1-2, with unresolved D. Germline CDR1 SGHRS, CDR2 YFSETQ. The CDR3 extends over 12 amino acids. V was clipped by 6 bases and J by 4 bases, with 10 bases between them. Here the CDR3 reads CASTDGIYGYTF. Written as DNA, the CDR3 is TGCGCCAGCACGGACGGCATCTATGGCTACACCTTC.

The chain employs TRBV20-1 and TRBJ1-5; weak D call: TRBD1 (5 bases). V was clipped by 3 bases and J by 3 bases, with 9 bases between them. Looked up from germline, CDR1 is DFQATT and CDR2 is SNEGSKA (reference sequence). The CDR3 runs 13 residues. The CDR3 here is CSASGDPNQPQHF. The CDR3 DNA sequence: TGCAGTGCTAGCGGGGACCCCAATCAGCCCCAGCATTTT.

This chain links TRBV5-4 with TRBJ2-3; 13 bases line up with TRBD2. The J segment lost 2 bases and the V segment lost 4 bases, leaving 4 bases of the junction unmatched. This CDR3 has 16 residues. CDR1 SGHNT and CDR2 YYREEE come from the germline V gene (reference sequence). The CDR3 loop reads CASSGGLAGYTDTQYF. DNA for the CDR3: TGTGCCAGCAGCGGGGGACTAGCGGGATACACAGATACGCAGTATTTT.